Reported below is one TCR beta chain. The CDR3 runs 16 residues. Germline CDR1 is SGHTA and CDR2 is FQGNSA. V was clipped by 8 bases and J by 2 bases; unmatched bases: 7. In the study's own analysis: Estimated nucleated cell counts came from reference gene primer amplification. This table comes from immunoSEQ multiplex PCR, and its TCRdb copy is limited to in-frame clones, with some not included. The V and J calls and clone size were taken over from that table, and D and trimming were inferred from the DNA. The data contain around 21,000 clones, nearly 90% of them seen just once; the ten biggest clones take up just over 25%. This entry is derived from a study of blood T cell repertoires in COVID-19. About the study: The United States, Italy and Spain supplied acute and convalescent COVID-19 samples. PBMCs, B-cell-depleted T cells, or T cells were the source of the cDNA or gDNA that made up the material.

This clonotype originated in a human donor with active COVID-19. The donor label of this sample is uncertain. The chain recombines TRBV7-2 with TRBJ2-1, with 12 bases fitting TRBD2. The material sequenced was peripheral blood. The DNA of the CDR3 is TGTGCCAGCGGGGGACTAGCGGGCCTAGCCTACAATGAGCAGTTCTTC. Translation: CASGGLAGLAYNEQFF.